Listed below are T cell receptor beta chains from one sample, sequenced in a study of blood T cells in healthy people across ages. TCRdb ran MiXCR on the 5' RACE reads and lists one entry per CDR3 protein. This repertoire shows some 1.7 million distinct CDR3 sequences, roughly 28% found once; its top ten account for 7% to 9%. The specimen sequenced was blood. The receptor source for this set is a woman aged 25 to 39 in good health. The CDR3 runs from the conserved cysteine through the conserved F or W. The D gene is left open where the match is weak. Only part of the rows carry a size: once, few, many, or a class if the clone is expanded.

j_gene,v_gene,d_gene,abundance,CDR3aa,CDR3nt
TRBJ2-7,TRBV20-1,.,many,CSARAQRPYEQYF,TGCAGTGCTAGGGCGCAGAGACCCTACGAGCAGTACTTC
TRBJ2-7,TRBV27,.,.,CASSLSERQAYEQYF,TGTGCCAGCAGTCTCTCGGAGCGGCAGGCCTACGAGCAGTACTTC
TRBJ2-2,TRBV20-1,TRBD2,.,CSARRGGSGAVGELFF,TGCAGTGCTAGGCGTGGTGGTAGCGGGGCCGTCGGGGAGCTGTTTTTT
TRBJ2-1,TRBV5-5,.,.,CASSSTGLGEQFF,TGTGCCAGCAGCTCAACAGGGCTTGGCGAGCAGTTCTTC
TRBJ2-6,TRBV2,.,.,CASSAGPPSGANVLTF,TGTGCCAGCAGTGCGGGCCCTCCCTCTGGGGCCAACGTCCTGACTTTC
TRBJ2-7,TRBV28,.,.,CASIKFGVAYEQYF,TGTGCCAGCATAAAGTTCGGGGTCGCCTACGAGCAGTACTTC
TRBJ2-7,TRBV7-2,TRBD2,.,CASRTGTSGIYEQYF,TGTGCCAGCAGGACCGGGACTAGCGGGATCTACGAGCAGTACTTC
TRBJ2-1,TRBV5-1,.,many,CASSLSTGVRDNEQFF,TGCGCCAGCAGCTTATCTACAGGAGTCCGGGACAATGAGCAGTTCTTC
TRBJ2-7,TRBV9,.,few,CAGSVGDAGQYF,TGTGCCGGCAGCGTAGGAGATGCAGGGCAGTACTTC
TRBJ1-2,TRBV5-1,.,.,CASSLDLVGGQGYTF,TGCGCCAGCAGCTTGGACTTGGTCGGGGGGCAAGGCTACACCTTC
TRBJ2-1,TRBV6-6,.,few,CASGSSGRRSEQFF,TGTGCCAGCGGGTCCAGCGGACGGAGAAGTGAGCAGTTCTTC
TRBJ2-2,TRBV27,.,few,CASGPGHLNTGELFF,TGTGCCAGCGGGCCGGGACACCTGAACACCGGGGAGCTGTTTTTT
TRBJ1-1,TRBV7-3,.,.,CASSWGNVAEAFF,TGTGCCAGCAGCTGGGGAAATGTGGCTGAAGCTTTCTTT
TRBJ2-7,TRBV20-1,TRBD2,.,CSAAGTSDFEQYF,TGCAGTGCCGCCGGGACTAGTGATTTCGAGCAGTACTTC
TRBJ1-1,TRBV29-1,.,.,CSVGYQSPGGRTEAFF,TGCAGCGTTGGCTATCAAAGCCCTGGGGGGAGGACTGAAGCTTTCTTT
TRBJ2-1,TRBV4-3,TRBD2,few,CASRHPGLAGYNEQFF,TGCGCCAGCAGACACCCGGGACTAGCGGGGTACAATGAGCAGTTCTTC
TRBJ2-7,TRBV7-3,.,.,CASSLRPAGSTGEQYF,TGTGCCAGCAGCTTAAGGCCTGCCGGTTCGACGGGGGAGCAGTACTTC
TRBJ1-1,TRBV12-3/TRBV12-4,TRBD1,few,CASSFRQGLTEAFF,TGTGCCAGCAGTTTTAGACAGGGCCTCACTGAAGCTTTCTTT
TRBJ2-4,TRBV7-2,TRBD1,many,CASSSGQGRTKNIQYF,TGTGCCAGCAGCTCAGGACAGGGACGAACCAAAAACATTCAGTACTTC
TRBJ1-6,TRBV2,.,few,CASGRASPLHF,TGTGCCAGCGGCAGGGCTTCACCCCTCCACTTT
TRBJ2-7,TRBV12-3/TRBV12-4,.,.,CASSPGQLRPRNEQYF,TGTGCCAGCAGTCCCGGACAGTTGAGGCCAAGGAATGAGCAGTACTTC
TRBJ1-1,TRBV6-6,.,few,CASQGQMNTEAFF,TGTGCCAGTCAGGGGCAGATGAACACTGAAGCTTTCTTT
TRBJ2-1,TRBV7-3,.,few,CASSLKQRDEQFF,TGTGCCAGCAGCTTAAAGCAGAGGGATGAGCAGTTCTTC
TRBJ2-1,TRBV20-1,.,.,CSASSPGEQFF,TGCAGTGCTAGTAGTCCGGGTGAGCAGTTCTTC
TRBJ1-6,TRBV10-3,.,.,CAISESINSPLHF,TGTGCCATCAGTGAGTCGATTAATTCCCCCCTCCACTTT
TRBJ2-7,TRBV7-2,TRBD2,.,CASSLAPGLAFYEQYF,TGTGCCAGCAGCTTAGCTCCCGGACTAGCTTTTTACGAGCAGTACTTC
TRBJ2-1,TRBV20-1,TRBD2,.,CSARDPGTSDYNEQFF,TGCAGTGCTAGAGATCCCGGGACTAGCGATTACAATGAGCAGTTCTTC
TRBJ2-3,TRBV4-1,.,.,CASSQAFSTDTQYF,TGCGCCAGCAGCCAGGCCTTTAGCACAGATACGCAGTATTTT
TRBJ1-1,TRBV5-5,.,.,CASSDRTGVNTEAFF,TGTGCCAGCAGCGATAGGACGGGGGTGAACACTGAAGCTTTCTTT
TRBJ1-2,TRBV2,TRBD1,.,CASSEGIWTGDGYTF,TGTGCCAGCAGTGAAGGTATTTGGACAGGGGATGGCTACACCTTC
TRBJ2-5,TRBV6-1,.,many,CASSEGRETQYF,TGTGCCAGCAGTGAAGGGAGAGAGACCCAGTACTTC
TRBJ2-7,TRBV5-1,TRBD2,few,CASGPRGAGGASSYEQYF,TGCGCCAGCGGACCAAGGGGAGCGGGGGGCGCAAGCTCCTACGAGCAGTACTTC
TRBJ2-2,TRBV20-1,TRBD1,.,CSARETRGLAGELFF,TGCAGTGCCAGGGAGACCAGGGGGCTTGCGGGGGAGCTGTTTTTT
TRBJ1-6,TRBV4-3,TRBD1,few,CASSQGVDRGNSPLHF,TGCGCCAGCAGCCAAGGAGTAGACAGGGGTAATTCACCCCTCCACTTT
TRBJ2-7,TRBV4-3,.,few,CASSQSIPSRAYEQYF,TGCGCCAGCAGCCAATCAATACCAAGTCGGGCCTACGAGCAGTACTTC
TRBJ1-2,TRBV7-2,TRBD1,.,CASSPKRTGMIGYTF,TGTGCCAGCAGCCCGAAAAGGACAGGGATGATCGGCTACACCTTC
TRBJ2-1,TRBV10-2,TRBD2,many,CASTPRIAGVYEQFF,TGCGCCAGCACCCCCCGGATAGCGGGGGTATATGAGCAGTTCTTC
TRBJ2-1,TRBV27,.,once,CASSFALGALRGNERFF,.
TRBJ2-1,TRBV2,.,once,CTSSDEFSYNEQFF,TGTACCAGCAGTGACGAATTCTCCTACAATGAGCAGTTCTTC
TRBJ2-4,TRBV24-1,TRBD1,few,CATSDRHIQYF,TGTGCCACCTCGGACAGGCACATTCAGTACTTC
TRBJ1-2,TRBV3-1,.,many,CASSQDGANYGYTF,TGTGCCAGCAGTCAAGACGGAGCTAACTATGGCTACACCTTC
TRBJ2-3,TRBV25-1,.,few,CASSAPRPDTQYF,TGTGCCAGCAGTGCCCCCCGCCCGGATACGCAGTATTTT
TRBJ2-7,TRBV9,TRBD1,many,CASSATGTAYEQYF,TGTGCCAGCAGCGCCACCGGGACAGCCTACGAGCAGTACTTC
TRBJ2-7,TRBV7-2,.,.,CASSLAGFDSSYNEQYF,TGTGCCAGCAGCTTAGCGGGTTTCGACAGCTCCTACAATGAGCAGTACTTC
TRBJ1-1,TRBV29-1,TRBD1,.,CSVETGGKAFF,TGCAGCGTTGAAACAGGGGGAAAAGCTTTCTTT
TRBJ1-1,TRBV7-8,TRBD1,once,CASSARRDRARSTEAFF,TGTGCCAGCAGCGCGAGGAGGGACAGGGCAAGGTCCACTGAAGCTTTCTTT
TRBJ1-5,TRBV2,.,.,CASNGAPNQPQHF,TGTGCCAGCAACGGGGCCCCAAATCAGCCCCAGCATTTT
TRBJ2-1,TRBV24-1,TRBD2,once,CATSVAGATNEQFF,TGTGCCACCAGTGTGGCGGGAGCCACCAATGAGCAGTTCTTC
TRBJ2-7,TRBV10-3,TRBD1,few,CAIRWDRGEEQYF,TGTGCCATCAGGTGGGACAGGGGCGAGGAGCAGTACTTC
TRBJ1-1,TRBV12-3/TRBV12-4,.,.,CASSREGQGAFF,TGTGCCAGCAGTCGAGAGGGGCAGGGAGCTTTCTTT
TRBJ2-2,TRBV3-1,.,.,CASSQGGGGELFF,TGTGCCAGCAGCCAAGGTGGAGGCGGGGAGCTGTTTTTT
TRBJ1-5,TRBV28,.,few,CASSFPGGSNQPQHF,TGTGCCAGCAGTTTTCCGGGGGGTAGCAATCAGCCCCAGCATTTT
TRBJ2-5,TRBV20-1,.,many,CSASQEGETQYF,TGCAGTGCTAGCCAGGAGGGGGAGACCCAGTACTTC
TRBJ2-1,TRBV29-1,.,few,CRVVRAAPGSEQFF,TGCCGCGTTGTCCGGGCGGCCCCTGGAAGTGAGCAGTTCTTC
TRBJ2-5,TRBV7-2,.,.,CASSASGAAIETQYF,TGTGCCAGCAGTGCGTCAGGGGCCGCGATAGAGACCCAGTACTTC
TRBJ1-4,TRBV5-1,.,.,CASSEEGPEKLFF,TGCGCCAGCAGCGAGGAGGGTCCGGAAAAACTGTTTTTT